This T cell receptor (beta chain) was identified during a study of regulatory T cells in long-lasting Graves disease. Regarding the study as a whole: Persistent Graves' cases showed lower TCR diversity than newly diagnosed cases. A greater number of public clonotypes (2,741) was shared by persistent patients than by new patients (around 1,000).

Germline CDR1 is SNHLY and CDR2 is FYNNEI. The length of the CDR3 is 15 residues. V shed 8 bases and J 2 bases; nucleotides not matched to a gene: 10. Time point denoted: persistent/refractory GD, antithyroid drugs over 5 years with positive TRAb. Generation of the TCR library employed RNA extracted from PBMCs. Peripheral blood, at roughly 10 milliliters, went into EDTA tubes. A remark on this clonotype: The antigen remains undetermined.

The authors built TCR beta libraries using iRepertoire HTBI primers and Arm-PCR of CDR3 regions. TCRdb re-derived calls from the multiplex PCR reads in MiXCR, one entry per CDR3 protein. The sample contains fewer than 450,000 distinct CDR3 sequences, around 20% of which appear only once. The rearrangement uses TRBV2 and TRBJ2-3, with TRBD1 matching over 7 bases. Sequenced here: peripheral blood mononuclear cells (PBMCs), sampled when the disease was refractory, from a patient treated with antithyroid drugs. This TCR came from a female donor with Graves disease. The CDR3 protein is CASGATGLNTDTQYF. The CDR3 DNA follows: TGTGCCAGCGGCGCGACAGGGCTGAACACAGATACGCAGTATTTT.